Below, 26 T cell receptor beta chains from the same sample are listed, as sequenced in a study of blood T cell dynamics during melanoma immunotherapy. Assay used: immunoSEQ multiplex PCR; TCRdb lists only in-frame clones, some missing. The table lists about 8,400 clones, approximately 89% of them singletons. Regarding time point: week 3, after first cycle of checkpoint inhibitor. The material was blood, obtained from a patient treated with checkpoint blockade. These TCRs come from a human donor with melanoma.

The rearrangement links TRBV4-2 to TRBJ2-2; TRBD2 agrees at 11 bases. With 0 bases clipped from V and 0 bases from J, the junction kept 6 bases outside the gene matches. From germline, CDR1 is LGHNA and CDR2 YNFKEQ. The CDR3 is 19 amino acids. The chain's CDR3 is CASSQDWLAGGANTGELFF. DNA for the CDR3: TGTGCCAGCAGCCAAGACTGGCTAGCGGGAGGCGCGAACACCGGGGAGCTGTTTTTT.

In its sample, this clone was seen a few times. This sequence joins TRBV28 and TRBJ1-5; D is ambiguous. Trimming removed 8 bases at V and 1 base at J, with 12 bases between. The CDR3 loop spans 14 amino acids. Germline CDR1 MDHEN, CDR2 SYDVKM. The DNA for the CDR3 is TGTGCCAGCTCCCTTGGAGGGAGCAATCAGCCCCAGCATTTT. Translating gives CASSLGGSNQPQHF.

The rearrangement joins TRBV5-6 to TRBJ2-7, with 12 bases aligning to TRBD2. Germline V lookup: CDR1 SGHDT, CDR2 YYEEEE. The CDR3 consists of 16 residues. V lost 5 bases and J lost 4; bases outside the gene matches: 10. CDR3: CASRYASGTSGYEQYF. For the CDR3, the DNA is TGTGCCAGCAGATACGCTTCCGGGACTAGCGGGTACGAGCAGTACTTC.

CDR3 in amino acids: CASSLGMNTEAFF. CDR3 bases: TGTGCCAGCAGCTTAGGGATGAACACTGAAGCTTTCTTT. The chain uses TRBV7-9 and TRBJ1-1; D not certain. This CDR3 has 13 residues. The V gene lost 1 base and the J gene lost 0 bases, with 3 bases spanning the gap. CDR1 and CDR2 (germline): SEHNR, FQNEAQ (reference sequence).

The chain links TRBV27 to TRBJ2-7; 8 bases match TRBD1. After removal of 10 bases from V and 4 bases from J, the junction contained 9 bases not matched to a gene. CDR1 and CDR2 (germline): MNHEY, SMNVEV (reference sequence). The CDR3 is made up of 13 amino acids. The CDR3, as DNA: TGTGCCACCAAGGGACAGGCTTATTACGAGCAGTACTTC. Protein sequence: CATKGQAYYEQYF.

This chain connects TRBV19 to TRBJ1-1; the match to TRBD1 covers 7 bases. The CDR3 has 15 amino acids. The J segment lost 0 bases and the V segment lost 5 bases, leaving 6 bases of the junction unmatched. Looked up from germline, CDR1 is LNHDA and CDR2 is SQIVND (reference sequence). CDR3 sequence (DNA): TGTGCCAGTAGTCCCTGGACAGGCTTGAACACTGAAGCTTTCTTT. As protein: CASSPWTGLNTEAFF.

This chain uses TRBV19 with TRBJ2-5, with a possible D match to TRBD1 (6 bases). The tail of the sequence fits TRBJ2-7 better, so the J call may be wrong. The CDR3 loop spans 15 amino acids. In germline, CDR1 is LNHDA, CDR2 SQIVND (reference sequence). The CDR3 here is CASSSPGQGTYEQYF. The CDR3 DNA reads as TGTGCCAGTAGTTCCCCGGGACAAGGGACCTACGAGCAGTACTTC.

This sequence joins TRBV11-2 and TRBJ1-2; 7 bases match TRBD1. This CDR3 spans 16 amino acids. In germline, CDR1 is SGHAT, CDR2 FQNNGV. The trim removed 5 bases at V and 2 bases at J, leaving 11 bases unmatched. The CDR3 is CASSPFRLDRNYGYTF. CDR3 DNA sequence: TGTGCCAGCAGCCCCTTTAGACTGGACAGGAACTATGGCTACACCTTC.

This sequence joins TRBV5-6 and TRBJ1-3, with D possibly matching TRBD1 (5 bases). Germline loops: CDR1 SGHDT, CDR2 YYEEEE. The CDR3 spans 17 residues. Trimming removed 1 base from V and 4 bases from J, with 18 bases in between. The CDR3 coding sequence is TGTGCCAGCAGCTTGCCCCGAGGACACTCTGGCGGAAACACCATATATTTT. It encodes CASSLPRGHSGGNTIYF.

CDR3 amino acids: CASSPQSMPGLAGGCFF. The CDR3 nucleotides are TGTGCCAGCAGCCCGCAGAGCATGCCGGGACTAGCGGGAGGATGCTTCTTC. This rearrangement joins TRBV7-9 to TRBJ2-1; 15 nucleotides match TRBD2. The ends lost 5 bases at V and 16 bases at J; junction bases unmatched: 18. Germline CDR1 is SEHNR and CDR2 is FQNEAQ (reference sequence). The CDR3 is 17 amino acids.

This chain joins TRBV28 and TRBJ1-2, with D perhaps TRBD1 (5 bases). The germline gives CDR1 MDHEN, CDR2 SYDVKM. V was clipped by 7 bases and J by 6 bases, with 21 bases between them. The CDR3 loop spans 15 amino acids. The CDR3 DNA is TGTGCCAGCAACTCAGGGACTACAAAGGATCATGGCTACACCTTC. It specifies CASNSGTTKDHGYTF.

The V gene is TRBV6-5, the J gene TRBJ2-7, with D uncertain. Trimming shortened V by 6 bases and J by 1 base, and 4 bases separated the two germline ends. In germline, CDR1 is MNHEY, CDR2 SVGAGI. The CDR3 spans 11 residues. The CDR3 region has the DNA TGTGCCAGCAGCGGGTCCTACGAGCAGTACTTC. Translating gives CASSGSYEQYF.

The rearrangement links TRBV2 to TRBJ2-7; D may be TRBD1 (6 bases). Between the trimmed V and J ends, which lost 1 base and 4 bases, there was a span of 14 bases. Germline loops: CDR1 SNHLY, CDR2 FYNNEI. This CDR3 has 15 residues. CDR3 sequence (DNA): TGTGCCAGCAGTGAAGTGGGGGCCGACAGTTACGAGCAGTACTTC. Amino acids: CASSEVGADSYEQYF. The full variable domain, its missing parts supplied by reference TRBV2 and TRBJ2-7, is EPEVTQTPSHQVTQMGQEVILRCVPISNHLYFYWYRQILGQKVEFLVSFYNNEISEKSEIFDDQFSVERPDGSNFTLKIRSTKLEDSAMYFCASSEVGADSYEQYFGPGTRLTVT.

J is TRBJ1-4 and V is TRBV19, with a possible D match to TRBD1 (5 bases). Germline loops: CDR1 LNHDA, CDR2 SQIVND (reference sequence). The CDR3 has 11 residues. Trimming shortened V by 8 bases and J by 8 bases, and 9 bases separated the two germline ends. Here the CDR3 reads CASGGREKLFF. The CDR3 nucleotides read TGTGCCAGTGGGGGGAGAGAAAAACTGTTTTTT.

The chain couples TRBV7-8 to TRBJ1-4, with a possible D match to TRBD1 (6 bases). Trimming removed 2 bases at V and 3 bases at J, with 13 bases between. The CDR3 length is 16 residues. Germline V lookup: CDR1 SGHVS, CDR2 FQNEAQ. DNA for the CDR3: TGTGCCAGCAGCTTAAGGAGGGGGGCTCCTAATGAAAAACTGTTTTTT. This codes for CASSLRRGAPNEKLFF.

The rearrangement uses TRBV19 and TRBJ2-7; the match to TRBD1 covers 9 bases. Trimming at V came to 5 bases and at J to 5 bases, leaving 7 bases not matched to a gene. Germline CDR1 is LNHDA and CDR2 is SQIVND (reference sequence). This CDR3 has 14 residues. The CDR3 protein is CASSHRDRDDEQYF. Written as DNA, the CDR3 is TGTGCCAGTAGTCATCGGGACAGGGACGACGAGCAGTACTTC. The full variable domain, with the rest looked up from reference TRBV19 and TRBJ2-7, is DGGITQSPKYLFRKEGQNVTLSCEQNLNHDAMYWYRQDPGQGLRLIYYSQIVNDFQKGDIAEGYSVSREKKESFPLTVTSAQKNPTAFYLCASSHRDRDDEQYFGPGTRLTVT.

This clone was detected only a few times. This sequence joins TRBV29-1 and TRBJ1-1, with D possibly being TRBD1 (6 bases). CDR3 length: 10 residues. V lost 0 bases to trimming and J lost 11 bases, with 7 bases between them. Germline V gene data show CDR1 as SQVTM and CDR2 as ANQGSEA. The CDR3 region has the DNA TGCAGCGTTGAAGAGGGGGCGGCTTTCTTT. Translated: CSVEEGAAFF.

J is TRBJ2-1 and V is TRBV5-1, with D tentatively TRBD2 (6 bases). V lost 2 bases, J lost 6 bases, and 15 bases lay in between. Germline CDR1 and CDR2: SGHRS and YFSETQ. This CDR3 is 15 amino acids long. In DNA form, the CDR3 reads TGCGCCAGCAGCTTCTTCGGCGAGGGAGGCAATGAGCAGTTCTTC. This translates into CASSFFGEGGNEQFF.

The table lists this clone with a count of one. Other DNA sequences within the sample encode an identical CDR3. CDR3 nucleotide sequence: TGTGCCAGCAGCTGGGCCGGATCTGGAAACACCATATATTTT. Translation: CASSWAGSGNTIYF. The V call is TRBV5-8, the J call TRBJ1-3; no definite D call. This CDR3 has 14 amino acids. Per the germline V gene, CDR1 is SGHTS and CDR2 is YDEGEE. The V and J ends lost 3 bases and 1 base respectively, with 8 bases between them.

This clone was counted a few times. The gene calls are TRBV9 and TRBJ1-2; the D is unclear. Germline CDR1 is SGDLS and CDR2 is YYNGEE. With 0 bases removed from V and 2 bases from J, the gap between germline ends came to 8 bases. The CDR3 spans 14 residues. The CDR3 spells CASSVAYGNYGYTF. The CDR3 DNA sequence: TGTGCCAGCAGCGTAGCTTACGGAAACTATGGCTACACCTTC.

The genes are TRBV7-8 and TRBJ1-5, with a possible D match to TRBD1 (5 bases). Trimming stripped 5 bases from V and 1 base from J, with 12 bases between. CDR3 size: 15 residues. Germline CDR1 SGHVS, CDR2 FQNEAQ. As DNA, the CDR3 is TGTGCCAGCAGCCTTCAGGGTGGCAGCAATCAGCCCCAGCATTTT. Translation gives CASSLQGGSNQPQHF.

The gene calls are TRBV19 and TRBJ2-7; 10 bases map to TRBD1. The CDR3 totals 13 residues. Germline V gives CDR1 LNHDA, CDR2 SQIVND (reference sequence). The ends lost 4 bases at V and 3 bases at J; junction bases unmatched: 0. CDR3 nucleotide sequence: TGTGCCAGTAGTAGGGACAGGGGCTACGAGCAGTACTTC. Translated, it gives CASSRDRGYEQYF.

J is TRBJ1-2 and V is TRBV2, with 9 bases fitting TRBD1. After removal of 8 bases from V and 4 bases from J, the junction contained 11 bases not matched to a gene. This CDR3 region has 15 residues. Looked up from germline, CDR1 is SNHLY and CDR2 is FYNNEI. The CDR3 DNA is TGTGCCAGCGGGACCAGACAGGGGGAGATCTATGGCTACACCTTC. As protein: CASGTRQGEIYGYTF.

The chain recombines TRBV28 with TRBJ1-4, with TRBD1 matching 8 bases. CDR1 and CDR2 (germline): MDHEN, SYDVKM. Unmatched junction bases numbered 13, after V lost 8 bases and J lost 8 bases. CDR3 length: 15 residues. The CDR3 DNA follows: TGTGCCAGCGGCGGGACAGGTCGGTTTGGGGAAAAACTGTTTTTT. It encodes CASGGTGRFGEKLFF.

J is TRBJ1-1 and V is TRBV29-1; possibly TRBD1 for D (5 bases). The CDR3 length is 14 residues. The germline V and J ends were trimmed by 4 bases and 1 base, with 13 bases remaining between them. Germline assignment: CDR1 SQVTM and CDR2 ANQGSEA. CDR3 nucleotide sequence: TGCAGCGTTGCCCCCCCAGGGCAGAACACTGAAGCTTTCTTT. Amino acid sequence: CSVAPPGQNTEAFF.

V is TRBV4-1 and J is TRBJ2-7; D gene ambiguous. The length of the CDR3 is 15 residues. Germline CDR1 MGHRA, CDR2 YSYEKL. V was trimmed by 0 bases and J by 3 bases, leaving 12 bases between them. CDR3 nucleotides: TGCGCCAGCAGCCAAGATCCCAGCTCTGGCTACGAGCAGTACTTC. Residues: CASSQDPSSGYEQYF.